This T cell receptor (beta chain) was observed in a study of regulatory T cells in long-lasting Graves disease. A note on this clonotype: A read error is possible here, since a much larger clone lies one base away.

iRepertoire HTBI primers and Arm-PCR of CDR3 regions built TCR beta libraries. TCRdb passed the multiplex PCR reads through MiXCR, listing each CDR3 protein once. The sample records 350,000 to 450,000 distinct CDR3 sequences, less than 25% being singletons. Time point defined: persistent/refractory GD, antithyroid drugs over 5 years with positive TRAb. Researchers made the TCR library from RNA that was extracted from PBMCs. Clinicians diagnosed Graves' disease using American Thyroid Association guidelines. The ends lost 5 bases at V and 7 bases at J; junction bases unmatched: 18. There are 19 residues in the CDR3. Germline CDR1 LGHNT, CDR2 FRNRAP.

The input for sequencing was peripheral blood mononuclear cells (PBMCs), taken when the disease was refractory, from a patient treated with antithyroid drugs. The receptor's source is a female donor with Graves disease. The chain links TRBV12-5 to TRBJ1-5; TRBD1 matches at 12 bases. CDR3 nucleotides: TGTGCTAGTGGTCCCGTCCCACCTCCCGGGACAGGGGGCACCCAGCCCCAGCATTTT. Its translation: CASGPVPPPGTGGTQPQHF.